A selection of T cell receptor beta chains follows, all from one sample in a study of lymphopenia after photon versus proton radiotherapy. Sequenced by immunoSEQ multiplex PCR; TCRdb stores in-frame clones only, minus some. There are about 70,000 clones in the sample; about nine tenths occur only once, and about 10% lies in the top ten. Sequenced here: peripheral blood, sampled from a patient treated with proton-based radiotherapy. The source is a man aged 80 or over with esophageal cancer. The CDR3 runs from the conserved cysteine through the conserved F or W. Fields, in order: J gene, D gene, clone size, V gene, CDR3 protein, CDR3 DNA. A D gene is named only where the DNA matches it firmly. Size is stated for part of the rows, as once, few or many counts, or as a class when the clone is expanded.

TRBJ2-5,NA,NA,TRBV4-3,CASSQDWKGGRETQYF,TGCGCCAGCAGCCAAGATTGGAAAGGGGGAAGGGAGACCCAGTACTTC
TRBJ1-1,TRBD1,few,TRBV25-1,CASRPRDRGNNTEAFF,TGTGCCAGCCGCCCCCGGGACAGGGGAAACAACACTGAAGCTTTCTTT
TRBJ1-5,NA,NA,TRBV6-5,CASSDSPFSNQPQHF,TGTGCCAGCAGCGACAGTCCGTTTTCCAATCAGCCCCAGCATTTT
TRBJ1-3,NA,few,TRBV11-2,CASSMGTSGNTIYF,TGTGCCAGCAGCATGGGGACCTCTGGAAACACCATATATTTT
TRBJ1-2,TRBD1,NA,TRBV18,CASSPGQGAFGYTF,TGTGCCAGCTCACCAGGACAGGGGGCTTTTGGCTACACCTTC
TRBJ2-5,TRBD2,NA,TRBV11-2,CASSFEGLVQETQYF,TGTGCCAGCAGCTTCGAGGGACTAGTGCAAGAGACCCAGTACTTC
TRBJ1-2,NA,NA,TRBV27,CASSLLGPAYGYTF,TGTGCCAGCAGTTTACTGGGGCCAGCCTATGGCTACACCTTC
TRBJ2-3,NA,NA,TRBV2,CASSEDRGATDTQYF,TGTGCCAGCAGTGAAGACCGGGGGGCCACAGATACGCAGTATTTT
TRBJ2-6,TRBD1,NA,TRBV11-2,CASSYGQGGYSGANVLTF,TGTGCCAGCAGCTATGGACAGGGGGGTTACTCTGGGGCCAACGTCCTGACTTTC
TRBJ2-1,NA,NA,TRBV4-1,CASSVSPTYNEQFF,TGCGCCAGCAGTGTCTCGCCCACCTACAATGAGCAGTTCTTC
TRBJ1-2,NA,medium-sized,TRBV19,CASSILADRYAAF,TGTGCCAGTAGTATCCTGGCAGACCGGTACGCCGCCTTC
TRBJ1-5,NA,NA,TRBV6-6,CASRSREQPQHF,TGTGCCAGCAGGTCCAGGGAGCAGCCCCAGCATTTT
TRBJ1-1,NA,NA,TRBV18,CASSPRSSGMNTEAFF,TGTGCCAGCTCACCACGGAGTTCAGGGATGAACACTGAAGCTTTCTTT
TRBJ1-6,NA,NA,TRBV6-5,CASRAPGYNSPLHF,TGTGCCAGCAGGGCCCCGGGATATAATTCACCCCTCCACTTT
TRBJ2-3,TRBD1,NA,TRBV29-1,CSVRTGATTDTQYF,TGCAGCGTGCGGACAGGAGCTACCACAGATACGCAGTATTTT
TRBJ2-3,TRBD2,NA,TRBV7-8,CASSLRASSGSPDTQYF,TGTGCCAGCAGCTTAAGGGCGTCTAGCGGGAGCCCAGATACGCAGTATTTT
TRBJ2-7,NA,NA,TRBV2,CASSVGAREQYF,TGTGCCAGCAGTGTCGGGGCACGGGAGCAGTACTTC
TRBJ1-2,TRBD1,NA,TRBV2,CASRLDRDGYTF,TGTGCCAGCAGGCTTGACAGGGATGGCTACACCTTC
TRBJ1-5,NA,NA,TRBV10-3,CAISDVGEAQPQHF,TGTGCCATCAGTGACGTAGGGGAGGCTCAGCCCCAGCATTTT
TRBJ2-1,TRBD1,NA,TRBV4-2,CASSQDWDRGYNEQFF,TGTGCCAGCAGCCAAGATTGGGACAGGGGTTACAATGAGCAGTTCTTC
TRBJ1-6,NA,NA,TRBV30,CAWLGPYNSPLHF,TGTGCCTGGTTGGGGCCCTATAATTCACCCCTCCACTTT
TRBJ1-2,NA,NA,TRBV30,CAWSLRVRYTF,TGTGCCTGGAGCCTGCGGGTGCGCTACACCTTC
TRBJ2-1,TRBD2,NA,TRBV7-9,CASSGSGGQTANEQFF,TGTGCCAGCAGCGGTAGCGGGGGGCAGACGGCCAATGAGCAGTTCTTC
TRBJ1-3,NA,few,TRBV6-5,CASSYSGQGRNTIYF,TGTGCCAGCAGTTACTCCGGTCAGGGAAGAAACACCATATATTTT
TRBJ1-3,NA,NA,TRBV7-2,CASSPVGAGNTIYF,TGTGCCAGCAGCCCAGTGGGGGCTGGAAACACCATATATTTT
TRBJ2-1,NA,once,TRBV9,CASSVASNNEQFF,TGTGCCAGCAGCGTAGCTAGCAACAATGAGCAGTTCTTC
TRBJ2-1,TRBD2,NA,TRBV18,CASSPPPSGNNEQFF,TGTGCCAGCTCACCTCCTCCTAGCGGCAACAATGAGCAGTTCTTC
TRBJ2-5,TRBD2,NA,TRBV11-2,CASSLGYLAGGQETQYF,TGTGCCAGCAGCCTCGGTTACTTAGCGGGGGGTCAAGAGACCCAGTACTTC
TRBJ1-5,NA,few,TRBV15,CATSSVRTQPQHF,TGTGCCACCAGCAGTGTTCGTACTCAGCCCCAGCATTTT
TRBJ1-3,TRBD1,once,TRBV19,CASSAGTVLSGNTIYF,TGTGCCAGTAGTGCCGGGACAGTACTCTCTGGAAACACCATATATTTT
TRBJ2-3,TRBD2,NA,TRBV4-3,CASSQGPLAGVADTQYF,TGCGCCAGCAGCCAAGGTCCACTAGCGGGAGTGGCAGATACGCAGTATTTT
TRBJ2-3,TRBD2,NA,TRBV10-3,CAISDLLSGRAGDTQYF,TGTGCCATCAGTGACCTCCTTAGCGGGAGGGCTGGAGATACGCAGTATTTT
TRBJ2-1,NA,NA,TRBV19,CASSQGQGAYNEQFF,TGTGCCAGTAGCCAAGGGCAGGGAGCCTACAATGAGCAGTTCTTC
TRBJ2-2,TRBD2,NA,TRBV4-3,CASSQVGGLAGVNTGELFF,TGCGCCAGCAGCCAAGTCGGGGGACTAGCGGGGGTGAACACCGGGGAGCTGTTTTTT
TRBJ2-3,NA,NA,TRBV6-4,CASSDDPTSTDTQYF,TGTGCCAGCAGTGACGACCCGACTAGCACAGATACGCAGTATTTT
TRBJ2-7,NA,once,TRBV29-1,CSVAGQKDAYEQYF,TGCAGCGTTGCAGGTCAGAAAGACGCCTACGAGCAGTACTTC
TRBJ1-4,NA,NA,TRBV12-5,CASGWQGIEKLFF,TGTGCTAGTGGTTGGCAGGGAATTGAAAAACTGTTTTTT
TRBJ1-1,TRBD1,NA,TRBV6-5,CASRKRQGGNTEAFF,TGTGCCAGCAGGAAGAGACAGGGGGGGAACACTGAAGCTTTCTTT
TRBJ2-2,NA,NA,TRBV9,CASSVATRLGGELFF,TGTGCCAGCAGCGTAGCTACGAGGCTGGGGGGGGAGCTGTTTTTT
TRBJ1-6,TRBD1,NA,TRBV2,CASTQGNNNSPLHF,TGTGCCAGCACACAGGGGAATAATAATTCACCCCTCCACTTT
TRBJ2-4,NA,NA,TRBV11-2,CASSSLAVPENIQYF,TGTGCCAGCAGCTCGCTTGCCGTCCCGGAAAACATTCAGTACTTC
TRBJ2-7,NA,NA,TRBV29-1,CTSARDLGLYEQYF,TGCACCAGCGCCCGGGACCTCGGACTCTACGAGCAGTACTTC
TRBJ2-1,TRBD1,NA,TRBV12-5,CASVPGQGYNEQFF,TGTGCTAGTGTTCCGGGACAGGGGTACAATGAGCAGTTCTTC
TRBJ2-1,NA,few,TRBV11-3,CASSLAGVGNEQFF,TGTGCCAGCAGCTTAGCGGGAGTAGGCAATGAGCAGTTCTTC
TRBJ2-1,TRBD2,NA,TRBV7-2,CASSLVPAGAYNEQFF,TGTGCCAGCAGCTTAGTACCAGCGGGGGCCTACAATGAGCAGTTCTTC
TRBJ2-3,TRBD1,NA,TRBV5-6,CASSAGTGGTDTQYF,TGTGCCAGCAGCGCCGGGACAGGGGGCACAGATACGCAGTATTTT
TRBJ1-4,TRBD1,NA,TRBV5-1,CASSLPGQGGEKLFF,TGCGCCAGCAGCTTGCCCGGACAGGGAGGTGAAAAACTGTTTTTT
TRBJ2-1,NA,NA,TRBV27,CASRTQGFHNEQFF,TGTGCCAGCAGGACACAGGGTTTCCACAATGAGCAGTTCTTC
TRBJ2-7,NA,NA,TRBV7-2,CASSLAGRNEQYF,TGTGCCAGCAGCTTAGCGGGTAGGAACGAGCAGTACTTC
TRBJ2-3,NA,NA,TRBV4-1,CASSQERKDTQYF,TGCGCCAGCAGCCAAGAGAGGAAAGATACGCAGTATTTT
TRBJ2-1,TRBD2,NA,TRBV11-3,CASSFGVAGGHEQFF,TGTGCCAGCAGCTTTGGGGTAGCGGGAGGGCATGAGCAGTTCTTC
TRBJ2-2,TRBD1,NA,TRBV19,CASRTGEDTGELFF,TGTGCCAGTAGGACAGGGGAGGACACCGGGGAGCTGTTTTTT
TRBJ2-5,NA,once,TRBV7-2,CASSPQNWQETQYF,TGTGCCAGCAGCCCCCAAAACTGGCAAGAGACCCAGTACTTC
TRBJ1-5,NA,NA,TRBV19,CASSIGGAGGNQPQHF,TGTGCCAGTAGTATAGGTGGGGCGGGGGGCAATCAGCCCCAGCATTTT
TRBJ2-7,TRBD2,NA,TRBV18,CASSPPRTSGRSSYEQYF,TGTGCCAGCTCACCACCGCGGACTAGCGGGAGGAGCTCCTACGAGCAGTACTTC
TRBJ2-7,NA,NA,TRBV25-1,CASSESENSYEQYF,TGTGCCAGCAGTGAATCAGAAAACTCCTACGAGCAGTACTTC
TRBJ2-7,NA,NA,TRBV4-2,CASSPGLLAYYEQYF,TGTGCCAGCAGCCCTGGACTTCTTGCCTACTACGAGCAGTACTTC
TRBJ1-2,NA,NA,TRBV5-6,CASSPGTPGDYGYTF,TGTGCCAGCAGCCCCGGGACCCCGGGGGACTATGGCTACACCTTC
TRBJ2-1,TRBD1,NA,TRBV25-1,CASRGQGAGQGEQFF,TGTGCCAGCAGGGGACAGGGGGCCGGACAGGGGGAGCAGTTCTTC
TRBJ1-2,NA,NA,TRBV5-5,CASSLVFEGGYTF,TGTGCCAGCAGCTTGGTGTTCGAGGGTGGCTACACCTTC